This T cell receptor (beta chain) was sequenced for a study of type 1 and type 2 diabetes patients. As for the study in general: From PBMCs, CD4+ and CD8+ T cells were isolated by magnetic microbeads.

V was clipped by 5 bases and J by 8 bases, with 19 bases between them. Looked up from germline, CDR1 is SGHTA and CDR2 is FQGNSA. This CDR3 has 15 residues. Each participant gave 8.5 to 10 milliliters of peripheral blood. PCR was run on genomic DNA. A primer set of 30 forward and 13 reverse primers amplified the CDR3. TCRdb used MiXCR to reprocess the multiplex PCR reads, holding one entry per CDR3 protein. The sample holds under 300,000 distinct CDR3 sequences, around 50% seen once. The V gene is TRBV7-2, the J gene TRBJ2-1; the D gene is possibly TRBD1 (5 bases). Sequencing input: peripheral blood mononuclear cells (PBMCs). This sequence was found in a man aged 18-30 years with type 2 diabetes. Here the CDR3 reads CASSQNRLHWDEQFF. DNA for the CDR3: TGTGCCAGCAGCCAGAACAGGCTTCATTGGGATGAGCAGTTCTTC.